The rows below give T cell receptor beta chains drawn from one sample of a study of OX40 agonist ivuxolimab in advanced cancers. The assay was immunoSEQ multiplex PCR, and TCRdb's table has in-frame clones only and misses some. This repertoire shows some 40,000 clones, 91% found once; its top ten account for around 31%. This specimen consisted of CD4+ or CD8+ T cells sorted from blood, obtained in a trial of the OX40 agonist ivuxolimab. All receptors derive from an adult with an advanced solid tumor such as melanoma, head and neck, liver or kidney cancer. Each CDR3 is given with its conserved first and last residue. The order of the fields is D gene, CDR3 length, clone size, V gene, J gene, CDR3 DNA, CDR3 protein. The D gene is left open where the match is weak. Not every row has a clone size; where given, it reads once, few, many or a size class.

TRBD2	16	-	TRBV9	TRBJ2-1	TGTGCCAGCAGCGCATCGACTAGCGGGAGGTTTGCTGAGCAGTTCTTC	CASSASTSGRFAEQFF
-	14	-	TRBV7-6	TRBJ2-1	TGTGCCAGCAGCCCGTCGAGCTCCTACAATGAGCAGTTCTTC	CASSPSSSYNEQFF
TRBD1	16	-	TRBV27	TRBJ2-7	TGTGCCAGCAGTACGATGACAGGGGGCGGCACCTACGAGCAGTACTTC	CASSTMTGGGTYEQYF
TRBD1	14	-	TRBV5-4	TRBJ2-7	TGTGCCAGCAGCACACAGGGGGCTGAAGACGAGCAGTACTTC	CASSTQGAEDEQYF
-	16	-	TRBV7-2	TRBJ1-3	TGTGCCAGCAGCCCGGAAAAGGCAGTCTCTGGAAACACCATATATTTT	CASSPEKAVSGNTIYF
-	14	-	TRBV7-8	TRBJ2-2	TGTGCCAGCAGCTTAGGGGGATCCACCGGGGAGCTGTTTTTT	CASSLGGSTGELFF
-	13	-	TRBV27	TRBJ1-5	TGTGCCAGCAGTTCGGGGGGCGACCAGCCCCAGCATTTT	CASSSGGDQPQHF
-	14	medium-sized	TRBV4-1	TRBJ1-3	TGCGCCAGCAGCCAAGTGGGCCCTGGAAACACCATATATTTT	CASSQVGPGNTIYF
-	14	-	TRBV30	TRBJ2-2	TGTGCCTGGAGGACTTTCCTTAACACCGGGGAGCTGTTTTTT	CAWRTFLNTGELFF
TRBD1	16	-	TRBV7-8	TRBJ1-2	TGTGCCAGCAGCCAGGACAGGGGGCAAAGGGTCTATGGCTACACCTTC	CASSQDRGQRVYGYTF
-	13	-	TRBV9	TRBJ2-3	TGTGCCAGCAGCGGGGGGGACCGCGATACGCAGTATTTT	CASSGGDRDTQYF
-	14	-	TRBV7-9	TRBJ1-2	TGTGCCAGCAGCTTCGCAGGGCCATCCTATGGCTACACCTTC	CASSFAGPSYGYTF
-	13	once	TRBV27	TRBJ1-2	TGTGCCAGCAGTCTGACAGGATCCTATGGCTACACCTTC	CASSLTGSYGYTF
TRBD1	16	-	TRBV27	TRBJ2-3	TGTGCCAGCAGTTTATCGGGACAGGGAGGGCCAGATACGCAGTATTTT	CASSLSGQGGPDTQYF
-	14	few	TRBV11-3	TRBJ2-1	TGTGCCAGCAGCTTATCGGGGTCCTACAATGAGCAGTTCTTC	CASSLSGSYNEQFF
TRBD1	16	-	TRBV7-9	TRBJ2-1	TGTGCCAGCAGCTCGAATCGACAGGGGAGTATCAATGAGCAGTTCTTC	CASSSNRQGSINEQFF
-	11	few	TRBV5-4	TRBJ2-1	TGTGCCAGCAGCGAACTCAATGAGCAGTTCTTC	CASSELNEQFF
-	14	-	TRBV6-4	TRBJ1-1	TGTGCCAGCAGACCTCAGGGATATAACACTGAAGCTTTCTTT	CASRPQGYNTEAFF
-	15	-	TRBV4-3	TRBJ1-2	TGCGCCAGCAGCCAAGATCCAGGGGACCCCTATGGCTACACCTTC	CASSQDPGDPYGYTF
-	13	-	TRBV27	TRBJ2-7	TGTGCCAGCGGCGCTGGAGGGCCTAGTACGCAGTACTTC	CASGAGGPSTQYF
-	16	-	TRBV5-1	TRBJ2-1	TGCGCCAGCAGCTTGGATCCGTTTAGCTCCTACAATGAGCAGTTCTTC	CASSLDPFSSYNEQFF
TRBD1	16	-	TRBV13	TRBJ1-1	TGTGCCAGCAGCTTAGCCCCCGGACAGGGGGAGACTGAAGCTTTCTTT	CASSLAPGQGETEAFF
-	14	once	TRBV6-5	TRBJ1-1	TGTGCCAGCAGCTTCACCAGGGTTTCTACTGAAGCTTTCTTT	CASSFTRVSTEAFF
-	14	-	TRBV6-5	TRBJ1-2	TGTGCCAGCAGCCGCGGGGAGGGAAGTTCGGGCTACACCTTC	CASSRGEGSSGYTF
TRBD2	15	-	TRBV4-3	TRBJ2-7	TGCGCCAGCAGCCAAGGACTAGCGGGATCCTACGAGCAGTACTTC	CASSQGLAGSYEQYF
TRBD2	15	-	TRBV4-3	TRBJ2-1	TGCGCCAGCAGCCGAGGACTAGCGGGAGTTAATGAGCAGTTCTTC	CASSRGLAGVNEQFF
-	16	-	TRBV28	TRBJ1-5	TGTGCCAGCAGTTTAGTCTCGGGGGGTAGCAATCAGCCCCAGCATTTT	CASSLVSGGSNQPQHF
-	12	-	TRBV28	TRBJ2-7	TGTGCCAGCAGTCCCACCCTATACGAGCAGTACTTC	CASSPTLYEQYF
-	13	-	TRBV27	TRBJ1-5	TGTGCCAGCAGTTACGGGTATAATCAGCCCCAGCATTTT	CASSYGYNQPQHF
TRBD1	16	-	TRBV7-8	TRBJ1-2	TGTGCCAGCAGCAACAGACAGGGGTCACCCAACTATGGCTACACCTTC	CASSNRQGSPNYGYTF
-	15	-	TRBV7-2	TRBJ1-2	TGTGCCAGCAGCCCTTATGGGCCGTACTACCCTGGCTACACCTTC	CASSPYGPYYPGYTF
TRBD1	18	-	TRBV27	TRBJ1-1	TGTGCCAGCAGTTTAGGGGACAGGGGGGCCTTTATGAACACTGAAGCTTTCTTT	CASSLGDRGAFMNTEAFF
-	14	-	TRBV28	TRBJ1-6	TGTGCCAGCAGTTTTGACAGGCCCCTTTCACCCCTCCACTTT	CASSFDRPLSPLHF
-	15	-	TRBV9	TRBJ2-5	TGTGCCAGCAGCTTAGCAGGGGTCCGGCAAGAGACCCAGTACTTC	CASSLAGVRQETQYF
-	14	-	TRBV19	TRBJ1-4	TGTGCCAGTAGCTGGGGCGCCTCTAATGAAAAACTGTTTTTT	CASSWGASNEKLFF
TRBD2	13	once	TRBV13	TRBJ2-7	TGTGCCTCCCGGCGGGAGAGCTCCTACGAGCAGTACTTC	CASRRESSYEQYF
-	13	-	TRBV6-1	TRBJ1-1	TGTGCCAGCAGGGACACCATGAACACTGAAGCTTTCTTT	CASRDTMNTEAFF
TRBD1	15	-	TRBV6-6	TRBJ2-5	TGTGCCAGCAGTTCCGGGACAGGGGGAGGAGAGACCCAGTACTTC	CASSSGTGGGETQYF
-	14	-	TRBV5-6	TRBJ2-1	TGTGCCAGCAGTCTCCCGGGGAGAAGGAATGAGCAGTTCTTC	CASSLPGRRNEQFF
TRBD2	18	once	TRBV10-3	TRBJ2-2	TGTGCCATCAGTCCGCGGACTAGCGGGAGTCCGAACACCGGGGAGCTGTTTTTT	CAISPRTSGSPNTGELFF
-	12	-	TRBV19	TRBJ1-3	TGTGCCAGTAGCCTGACTGGAAACACCATATATTTT	CASSLTGNTIYF
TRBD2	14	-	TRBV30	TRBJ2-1	TGTGCCTGGCGGACTAGCGGGGCCTACAATGAGCAGTTCTTC	CAWRTSGAYNEQFF
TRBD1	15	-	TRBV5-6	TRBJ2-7	TGTGCCAGCAGCCTGGGGGCAGGGGGTGGCTACGAGCAGTACTTC	CASSLGAGGGYEQYF
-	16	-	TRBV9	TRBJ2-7	TGTGCCAGCAGCCCTACTTTGGGTCGTAGCTCCTACGAGCAGTACTTC	CASSPTLGRSSYEQYF
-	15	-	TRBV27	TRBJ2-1	TGTGCCAGCAACTCACACGGTCCGGGGTACAATGAGCAGTTCTTC	CASNSHGPGYNEQFF
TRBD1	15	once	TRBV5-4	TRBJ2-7	TGTGCCAGCAGCTTGGTCGGGACAGGGGGCCACGAGCAGTACTTC	CASSLVGTGGHEQYF
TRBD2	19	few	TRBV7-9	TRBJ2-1	TGTGCCAGCAGCCTGACTAGCGGGAAACGAGGGAGTACCTACAATGAGCAGTTCTTC	CASSLTSGKRGSTYNEQFF
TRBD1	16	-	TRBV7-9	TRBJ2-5	TGTGCCAGCAGCCCGGACAGGGTCGTAGGGCAAGAGACCCAGTACTTC	CASSPDRVVGQETQYF
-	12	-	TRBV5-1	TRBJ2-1	TGCGCCAGCAGTTCCCGCTACAATGAGCAGTTCTTC	CASSSRYNEQFF
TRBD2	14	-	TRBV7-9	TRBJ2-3	TGTGCCAGCAGCTTAGCGGGAGGGTCAGATACGCAGTATTTT	CASSLAGGSDTQYF
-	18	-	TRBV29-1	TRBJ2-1	TGCAGCGTAGTGGCGTTGTCGCCATTGGGCATTGCCTACAATGAGCAGTTCTTC	CSVVALSPLGIAYNEQFF
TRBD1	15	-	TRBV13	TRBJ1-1	TGTGCCAGCAGCTTAGACAGGGGAGGGGACACTGAAGCTTTCTTT	CASSLDRGGDTEAFF
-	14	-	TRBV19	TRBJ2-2	TGTGCCAGTAGTTGGAGGAGTAACACCGGGGAGCTGTTTTTT	CASSWRSNTGELFF
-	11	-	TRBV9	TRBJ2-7	TGTGCCAGCAGCGTAGAGGACGAGCAGTACTTC	CASSVEDEQYF
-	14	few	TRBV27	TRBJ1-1	TGTGCCAGCAGGGTGGGACAAGGGAACACTGAAGCTTTCTTT	CASRVGQGNTEAFF